A selection of T cell receptor beta chains follows, all from one sample in a study of OX40 agonist ivuxolimab in advanced cancers. Assay: immunoSEQ multiplex PCR; the TCRdb copy retains only in-frame clones and omits some. The repertoire holds 150,000 to 190,000 clones, with 94% as singletons. The specimen was CD4+ or CD8+ T cells sorted from blood, collected in a trial of the OX40 agonist ivuxolimab. These receptors were collected from an adult with an advanced solid tumor such as melanoma, head and neck, liver or kidney cancer. CDR3s include the opening cysteine and the closing phenylalanine or tryptophan. The D gene is left open where the match is weak. Some rows mark clone size as missing; the rest say once, few, many or name a class of expanded clone.

v_call: TRBV15; clone_size: NA; j_call: TRBJ2-4; d_call: TRBD1; cdr3_nt: TGTGCCACCAGCAGAACCAGGGGGCGGGTGGCCAAAAACATTCAGTACTTC; cdr3_aa: CATSRTRGRVAKNIQYF
v_call: TRBV9; clone_size: NA; j_call: TRBJ1-2; d_call: TRBD1; cdr3_nt: TGTGCCAGCAGCTTCACAGGGGGCAACTATGGCTACACCTTC; cdr3_aa: CASSFTGGNYGYTF
v_call: TRBV27; clone_size: NA; j_call: TRBJ2-5; d_call: NA; cdr3_nt: TGTGCCAGCAGTTCCATCGACTGGTACCAAGAGACCCAGTACTTC; cdr3_aa: CASSSIDWYQETQYF
v_call: TRBV5-4; clone_size: once; j_call: TRBJ1-1; d_call: TRBD1; cdr3_nt: TGTGCCAGCAGCTCACGACAGGGGGCCCGGAACACTGAAGCTTTCTTT; cdr3_aa: CASSSRQGARNTEAFF
v_call: TRBV10-2; clone_size: NA; j_call: TRBJ1-5; d_call: NA; cdr3_nt: TGCGCCACCGGGGGGACAAGACAGCCCCAGCATTTT; cdr3_aa: CATGGTRQPQHF
v_call: TRBV7-8; clone_size: NA; j_call: TRBJ2-6; d_call: NA; cdr3_nt: TGTGCCAGCAGCTTAGGTCCCCCGGGGTCTGGGGCCAACGTCCTGACTTTC; cdr3_aa: CASSLGPPGSGANVLTF
v_call: TRBV19; clone_size: NA; j_call: TRBJ1-5; d_call: TRBD1; cdr3_nt: TGTGCCAGTACCTTAGGTGAGGGGGCTAACAATCAGCCCCAGCATTTT; cdr3_aa: CASTLGEGANNQPQHF
v_call: TRBV27; clone_size: NA; j_call: TRBJ2-5; d_call: TRBD1; cdr3_nt: TGTGCCAGCAGTCCTTTCCTTTCCGGGGACAGGGGATTCCAAGAGACCCAGTACTTC; cdr3_aa: CASSPFLSGDRGFQETQYF
v_call: TRBV7-6; clone_size: NA; j_call: TRBJ1-4; d_call: TRBD1; cdr3_nt: TGTGCCAGCAGCTTGGGGACAGTGCATGAAAAACTGTTTTTT; cdr3_aa: CASSLGTVHEKLFF
v_call: TRBV7-8; clone_size: NA; j_call: TRBJ2-3; d_call: NA; cdr3_nt: TGTGCCAGCAGGGGGGGGCAGTACACAGATACGCAGTATTTT; cdr3_aa: CASRGGQYTDTQYF
v_call: TRBV6-5; clone_size: NA; j_call: TRBJ1-3; d_call: NA; cdr3_nt: TGTGCCAGCACCCCGGACAGTGCCTCTGGAAACACCATATATTTT; cdr3_aa: CASTPDSASGNTIYF
v_call: TRBV25-1; clone_size: NA; j_call: TRBJ2-7; d_call: TRBD1; cdr3_nt: TGTGCCAGCAGTGAATGGAGCAGGGGGTCCTACGAGCAGTACTTC; cdr3_aa: CASSEWSRGSYEQYF
v_call: TRBV10-2; clone_size: NA; j_call: TRBJ1-2; d_call: NA; cdr3_nt: TGCGCCAGCAGGGACCCCGTAATCTATGGCTACACCTTC; cdr3_aa: CASRDPVIYGYTF
v_call: TRBV7-2; clone_size: NA; j_call: TRBJ1-1; d_call: NA; cdr3_nt: TGTGCCAGCAGCTCCCGGGATTTGAACACTGAAGCTTTCTTT; cdr3_aa: CASSSRDLNTEAFF
v_call: TRBV30; clone_size: NA; j_call: TRBJ2-7; d_call: NA; cdr3_nt: TGTGCCTGGAATACCCCGGGGTCCTCGGCCTACGAGCAGTACTTC; cdr3_aa: CAWNTPGSSAYEQYF
v_call: TRBV5-1; clone_size: NA; j_call: TRBJ1-2; d_call: NA; cdr3_nt: TGCGCCAGCAGCTCGACGGCTCATTATGGCTACACCTTC; cdr3_aa: CASSSTAHYGYTF
v_call: TRBV5-1; clone_size: NA; j_call: TRBJ2-5; d_call: TRBD2; cdr3_nt: TGCGCCAGCAGCTTGGGGACTAGCGGTGGACGGGAGACCCAGTACTTC; cdr3_aa: CASSLGTSGGRETQYF
v_call: TRBV28; clone_size: once; j_call: TRBJ1-5; d_call: NA; cdr3_nt: TGTGCCAGCAGTTCGACAGGACTCGATCAGCCCCAGCATTTT; cdr3_aa: CASSSTGLDQPQHF
v_call: TRBV9; clone_size: NA; j_call: TRBJ1-1; d_call: TRBD1; cdr3_nt: TGTGCCAGCAGCCCACAGGGGGCGAAAACTGAAGCTTTCTTT; cdr3_aa: CASSPQGAKTEAFF
v_call: TRBV2; clone_size: NA; j_call: TRBJ2-1; d_call: NA; cdr3_nt: TGTGCCAGCAGTGAAGGGACAGTAACCGGGGATGAGCAGTTCTTC; cdr3_aa: CASSEGTVTGDEQFF